What follows is one T cell receptor (beta chain) and its context. Its matching antigen is unknown. This sample is part of a study of graft-versus-host responses after intestinal transplantation. Overall study context: Tacrolimus and steroids were given for around three years to all recipients after anti-thymocyte globulin induction. General study points: Circulating GvH clones peaking coincided with falling HvG clones soon after transplant. GvH clones surfaced in recipient marrow, some emerging earlier in ileum or blood.

Germline V gene data show CDR1 as MNHEY and CDR2 as SVGAGI. This CDR3 is built from 15 residues. V lost 3 bases to trimming and J lost 7 bases, with 15 bases between them. Sequencing was performed with immunoSEQ multiplex PCR; in TCRdb, only in-frame clones are kept and a portion is missing. The profile covers about 70,000 clones, with roughly 88% appearing a single time and roughly 1.3% taken by the ten largest. Sequences were derived from unstimulated CD8+ T cells sorted from spleen or lymph node cells, sampled before intestinal transplant. The clonotype was recovered from a human donor who received an intestinal transplant. The rearrangement links TRBV6-5 to TRBJ1-4; tentatively, D is TRBD1 (6 bases). The CDR3 DNA is TGTGCCAGCAGTTATGGTGGGGGCCTGGTTGAAAAACTGTTTTTT. It specifies CASSYGGGLVEKLFF.